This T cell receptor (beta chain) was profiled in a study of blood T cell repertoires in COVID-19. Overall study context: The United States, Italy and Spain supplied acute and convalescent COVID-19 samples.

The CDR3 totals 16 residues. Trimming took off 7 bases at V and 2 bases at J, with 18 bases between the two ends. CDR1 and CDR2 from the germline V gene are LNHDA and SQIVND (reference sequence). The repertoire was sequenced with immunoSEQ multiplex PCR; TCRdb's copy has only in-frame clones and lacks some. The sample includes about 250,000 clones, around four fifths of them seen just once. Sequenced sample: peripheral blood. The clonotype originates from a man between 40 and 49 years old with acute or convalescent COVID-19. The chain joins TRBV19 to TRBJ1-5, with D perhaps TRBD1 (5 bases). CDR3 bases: TGTGCCAGTATGGTCTGGGGGGAAGGTGGCAATCAGCCCCAGCATTTT. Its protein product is CASMVWGEGGNQPQHF.